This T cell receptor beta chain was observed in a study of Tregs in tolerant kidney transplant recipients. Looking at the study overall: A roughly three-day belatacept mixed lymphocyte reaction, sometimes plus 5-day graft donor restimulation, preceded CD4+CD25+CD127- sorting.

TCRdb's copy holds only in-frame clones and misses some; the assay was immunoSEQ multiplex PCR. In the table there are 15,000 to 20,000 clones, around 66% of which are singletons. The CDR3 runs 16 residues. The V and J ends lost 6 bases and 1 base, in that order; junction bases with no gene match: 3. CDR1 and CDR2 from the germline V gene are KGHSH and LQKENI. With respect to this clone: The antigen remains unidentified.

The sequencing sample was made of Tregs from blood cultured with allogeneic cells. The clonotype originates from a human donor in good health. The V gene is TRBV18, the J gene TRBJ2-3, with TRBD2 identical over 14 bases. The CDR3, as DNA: TGTGCCAGCTCTCGACTAGCGGGAGGGGGCACAGATACGCAGTATTTT. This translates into CASSRLAGGGTDTQYF.